This T cell receptor beta chain was observed in a study of blood T cell repertoires in COVID-19. Study-wide context: Italy, Spain and the United States were the sources of the convalescent and acute COVID-19 samples. T cells, B-cell-depleted T cells, or PBMCs supplied cDNA or gDNA.

The CDR3 is 15 residues long. The germline V gene has CDR1 SGHTA and CDR2 FQGNSA. V lost 4 bases to trimming and J lost 9 bases; unmatched junction nucleotides: 10. Per the study methods: Amplification with reference gene primers provided the estimates of nucleated cell counts. The protocol was immunoSEQ multiplex PCR, while the TCRdb copy is restricted to in-frame clones and leaves out a portion. V and J calls and clone size are copied from that table; D and trimming were computed from the DNA. Of about 110,000 clones listed, 60% to 80% were seen once; the top ten hold around 15%. The sequence came from an elderly woman with active or convalescent COVID-19. The sample consisted of peripheral blood. The J gene is TRBJ2-2, the V gene TRBV7-2, with 8 bases that match TRBD1. The chain's CDR3 is CASSSGQAFTRELFF. As DNA, the CDR3 is TGTGCCAGCAGCTCGGGACAGGCCTTCACTAGGGAGCTGTTTTTT.